The present TCR beta chain was sequenced within a study of cytomegalovirus exposure and HLA in healthy donors. Study results and limitations: Donors were assumed by presence/absence analyses to have roughly uniform sequencing depth.

PCR involved 60 Vbeta and 13 Jbeta primers. Clones were read by immunoSEQ multiplex PCR, and TCRdb kept only the in-frame ones, dropping some. Altogether over 85,000 clones are present, around three quarters being singletons, with the ten largest covering roughly 0.6%. This clone appeared a single time. The antigen is not known. Germline V lookup: CDR1 SGHDT, CDR2 YYEEEE. J lost 4 bases, V lost 4 bases, and 10 bases had no gene match. The CDR3 contains 17 residues. The material sequenced was PBMCs. The receptor was isolated from a man younger than 45 in good health and CMV-seronegative. This sequence joins TRBV5-6 and TRBJ2-5, with TRBD2 matching 13 bases. CDR3: CASSPGLAGVGGETQYF. The CDR3 bases are TGTGCCAGCAGCCCCGGACTAGCGGGAGTGGGAGGAGAGACCCAGTACTTC.